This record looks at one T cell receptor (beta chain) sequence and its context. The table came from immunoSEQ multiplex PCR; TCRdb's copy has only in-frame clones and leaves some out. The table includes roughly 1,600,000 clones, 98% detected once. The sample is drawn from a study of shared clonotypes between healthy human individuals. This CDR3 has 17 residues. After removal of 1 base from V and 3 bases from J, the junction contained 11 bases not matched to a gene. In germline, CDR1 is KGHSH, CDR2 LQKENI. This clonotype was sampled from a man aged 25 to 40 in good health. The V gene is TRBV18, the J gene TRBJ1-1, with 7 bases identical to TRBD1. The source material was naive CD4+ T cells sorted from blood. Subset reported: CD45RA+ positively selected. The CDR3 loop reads CASSPLGTAGLDTEAFF. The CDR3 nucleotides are TGTGCCAGCTCACCACTCGGGACAGCCGGTTTGGACACTGAAGCTTTCTTT.